This T cell receptor beta chain was obtained from a study of neurological immune-mediated disorders (dated by TCRdb to the late 2010s). A note on the overall study: The study compared peripheral blood TCR-beta repertoires of HTLV-I-associated myelopathy (HAM/TSP) patients, multiple sclerosis patients and healthy controls using UMI-based sequencing. Longitudinal samples, technical triplicates and paired sorted CD4+ and CD8+ T-cell subsets, alongside PBMC samples, were included among the 106 TCR-beta libraries. The cohort comprised approximately 67 subjects: 15 or so HAM/TSP patients, some 35 multiple sclerosis patients and around 20 healthy controls.

The healthy controls were volunteers from a blood bank in Maryland, USA. For the unsorted PBMC libraries, 2 million PBMCs were stored in RNAlater at -80 degrees C until RNA extraction and were used to generate the libraries. Peripheral blood underwent Ficoll-Hypaque density gradient centrifugation to isolate PBMCs, which were then cryopreserved in liquid nitrogen. cDNA synthesis used template-switch 5'RACE with a primer carrying a 10-nucleotide random unique molecular identifier tagging each TCR transcript. Each sequencing run produced over 160 million TCR-beta sequences covering 15-18 subjects. Total RNA was extracted with the RNeasy kit. TCR-beta VDJ regions were amplified with primers for the TCR constant region and the 5'RACE anchor, using the KAPA Real-time Library Amplification kit. A first PCR added sample indexes and Illumina adaptors, after which a second PCR increased the library yield. After purification with Ampure beads, the TCR product of roughly 650 bp was size-selected on a 2% E-gel SizeSelection system. Before pooling, library quality was checked on a Bioanalyzer, concentration was measured with Qubit, and libraries were quantified with the Kapa Library Quantification kit. An Illumina HiSeq 2500 sequenced the libraries paired-end 2 x 150 bp. To increase sequence diversity, about 25-30% phiX was spiked into each library pool. The original pipeline was this. Quality-filtered reads were processed with the UMI-based MiGEC pipeline, which removed over 90% of raw TCR sequences during error correction. IMGT germline references were used for alignment of VDJ genes, and clonotypes were defined by a unique CDR3 amino acid sequence together with V-J genes. Clonal expansion, Shannon diversity, and CDR3 relatedness (CalcPairwiseDistances, ClusterSamples) were evaluated with VDJtools, and phylogenetic trees were built with CLCbio workbench. A clone was classed as expanded if it had 8 or more unique UMIs, a cutoff based on coefficient-of-variation modelling across technical triplicates. TCRdb redid the processing of the public reads, applying fastp at Q25 and MiXCR, and retained in-frame beta chains. A single entry per CDR3 protein holds the most common genes and DNA from its merged rows. The V and J calls come from TCRdb's annotation, not from the publication. Recorded for this sample are under 85,000 distinct CDR3 sequences; roughly 15% of them occurred a single time. The ten largest clones take up under 7% of the sample.

CDR1 MNHNS and CDR2 SASEGT were looked up in the germline V gene. V lost 10 bases and J lost 5 bases, and the count of bases not matched to a germline gene is 27. The CDR3 runs 19 amino acids, cysteine and phenylalanine included. This entry keeps only the CDR3 DNA: 57 bases, framed from base 1. As concerns this clonotype: Its antigen remains unidentified. Base-call qualities are not available, and no considerably larger clone is one nucleotide away.

What the study reported, not specific to this receptor: No identical CDR3 amino acid sequences were shared among expanded clones across subjects, suggesting private TCR-beta repertoires in all groups. TCR clonal expansion was greatest in HAM/TSP patients and smallest in MS patients, who ranked below even healthy controls.

This receptor was identified in a woman in her 50s in good health. Recombination connected TRBV6-1 to TRBJ2-3, with TRBD2 identical over 7 junction bases. Material: PBMCs. The CDR3 sequence is CATKRYPITRELSGDTQYF. The DNA sequence follows: TGTGCCACGAAACGATATCCGATTACGCGGGAGCTTTCGGGAGATACGCAGTATTTT.